The 22 T cell receptor beta chains listed next were all sequenced from one sample in a study of blood T cell repertoires in COVID-19. Method: immunoSEQ multiplex PCR; TCRdb's copy keeps in-frame clones and lacks some. The data contain approximately 200,000 clones, less than 85% of them singletons. Sequenced sample: peripheral blood. The receptors shown here come from a woman between 50 and 59 years old with acute or convalescent COVID-19.

V and J are TRBV4-1 and TRBJ1-2, with D maybe TRBD1 (5 bases). The CDR3 is 15 residues long. Trimming removed 0 bases at V and 5 bases at J, with 13 bases between. In germline, CDR1 is MGHRA, CDR2 YSYEKL. The CDR3 reads CASSQEGGAGYGYTF. In nucleotides, the CDR3 is TGCGCCAGCAGCCAAGAAGGAGGGGCAGGATATGGCTACACCTTC.

CDR3 in amino acids: CASRLTSGSPYEQYF. The CDR3, as DNA: TGTGCCAGCAGACTGACTAGCGGGTCCCCCTACGAGCAGTACTTC. The rearrangement uses TRBV28 and TRBJ2-7; 10 bases map to TRBD2. The CDR3 has 15 amino acids. The germline gives CDR1 MDHEN, CDR2 SYDVKM. J lost 2 bases, V lost 6 bases, and 7 bases had no gene match.

This clone was seen many times. V is TRBV2 and J is TRBJ1-5; D gene unclear. V was trimmed by 5 bases and J by 6 bases, leaving 8 bases between them. The CDR3 length is 12 residues. CDR1 SNHLY and CDR2 FYNNEI come from the germline V gene. The CDR3 coding sequence is TGTGCCAGCAGTCTCTCAGGTCAGCCCCAGCATTTT. Encoded protein: CASSLSGQPQHF.

The chain employs TRBV6-4 and TRBJ2-5; the match to TRBD2 covers 11 bases. Unmatched junction bases numbered 21, after V lost 7 bases and J lost 5 bases. The germline gives CDR1 MRHNA, CDR2 SNTAGT. The CDR3 totals 19 residues. The DNA of the CDR3 is TGTGCCAGCACCACTCTGGAGGGGAGTAGCGGGAGGGCCGGGGAGACCCAGTACTTC. Translating it yields CASTTLEGSSGRAGETQYF.

In this sample, this clone turned up a few times. This chain links TRBV7-8 with TRBJ2-1, with TRBD2 matching 7 bases. After removal of 3 bases from V and 1 base from J, the junction contained 6 bases not matched to a gene. Germline V gene sequence: CDR1 SGHVS, CDR2 FQNEAQ. The CDR3 runs 16 residues. CDR3 region: CASSLVGGVSYNEQFF. Written as DNA, the CDR3 is TGTGCCAGCAGCTTGGTTGGGGGGGTATCCTACAATGAGCAGTTCTTC.

This clone was picked up a small number of times. J is TRBJ1-4 and V is TRBV15; TRBD1 matches 8 bases. This CDR3 is built from 15 residues. Losses at the gene ends were 5 bases for V and 8 bases for J; bases not matched to a gene: 10. CDR1 and CDR2 (germline): LNHNV, YYDKDF (reference sequence). The chain's CDR3 is CATSGTGRLEEKLFF. The DNA of the CDR3 is TGTGCCACCAGCGGGACAGGACGGTTGGAGGAAAAACTGTTTTTT. The variable domain in full, with the rest retrieved from reference TRBV15 and TRBJ1-4, is DAMVIQNPRYQVTQFGKPVTLSCSQTLNHNVMYWYQQKSSQAPKLLFHYYDKDFNNEADTPDNFQSRRPNTSFCFLDIRSPGLGDTAMYLCATSGTGRLEEKLFFGSGTQLSVL.

This chain links TRBV10-1 with TRBJ2-7; D uncertain. Trimming took off 3 bases at V and 0 bases at J, with 6 bases between the two ends. This CDR3 comprises 13 residues. CDR1 is WNHNN and CDR2 is SYGVQD in the germline V gene (reference sequence). CDR3 nucleotide sequence: TGCGCCAGCAGTGATCCGGGCTCCTACGAGCAGTACTTC. This gives the protein CASSDPGSYEQYF.

The chain couples TRBV19 to TRBJ2-6; 10 bases fit TRBD2. Germline V gene sequence: CDR1 LNHDA, CDR2 SQIVND (reference sequence). CDR3 length: 18 residues. J gave up 0 bases and V 2 bases, and 4 bases lay outside the gene matches. In DNA form, the CDR3 reads TGTGCCAGTAGTATAATAGCGGGGGGAATCTCTGGGGCCAACGTCCTGACTTTC. As protein: CASSIIAGGISGANVLTF. Using reference TRBV19 and TRBJ2-6 for the parts outside the CDR3, the full variable domain is DGGITQSPKYLFRKEGQNVTLSCEQNLNHDAMYWYRQDPGQGLRLIYYSQIVNDFQKGDIAEGYSVSREKKESFPLTVTSAQKNPTAFYLCASSIIAGGISGANVLTFGAGSRLTVL.

The V gene is TRBV19, the J gene TRBJ1-2, with 10 bases that match TRBD1. The V segment lost 5 bases and the J segment 4 bases; nucleotides outside the gene matches: 7. Germline V lookup: CDR1 LNHDA, CDR2 SQIVND (reference sequence). CDR3 length: 15 amino acids. The CDR3 protein is CASSLDRGESYGYTF. The CDR3 DNA reads as TGTGCCAGTAGTTTGGACAGGGGGGAAAGCTATGGCTACACCTTC.

The chain is built from TRBV28 and TRBJ1-1; D not resolved. CDR1 is MDHEN, CDR2 SYDVKM, per germline. Trimming shortened V by 9 bases and J by 0 bases, and 14 bases separated the two germline ends. The CDR3 loop spans 14 amino acids. CDR3 sequence: CASREFGMNTEAFF. The DNA for the CDR3 is TGTGCCAGTAGGGAGTTCGGGATGAACACTGAAGCTTTCTTT.

The chain employs TRBV25-1 and TRBJ2-7, with 7 bases that match TRBD2. The CDR3 runs to 15 residues. The germline gives CDR1 MGHDK, CDR2 SYGVNS. With 0 bases clipped from V and 4 bases from J, the junction kept 6 bases outside the gene matches. The DNA for the CDR3 is TGTGCCAGCAGTGAATACCGGACTAGAGGATACGAGCAGTACTTC. Amino acids: CASSEYRTRGYEQYF.

This clone was detected only a few times. The rearrangement uses TRBV6-2 or TRBV6-3 and TRBJ2-6, with unresolved D. CDR1 MNHEY and CDR2 SVGEGT come from the germline V gene. The V end lost 6 bases, the J end lost 0 bases, and 9 bases lay between the germline ends. The CDR3 extends over 15 amino acids. The CDR3, as DNA: TGTGCCAGCAGCCCGTTCTCCTCTGGGGCCAACGTCCTGACTTTC. Residues: CASSPFSSGANVLTF.

The chain combines TRBV25-1 with TRBJ2-1; 13 bases fit TRBD2. The CDR3 is 15 residues long. V dropped 4 bases and J dropped 9; count of bases not matched to a gene: 6. CDR1 is MGHDK and CDR2 is SYGVNS in the germline V gene. This CDR3 reads CASSATSGRAGEQFF. The CDR3 nucleotides are TGTGCCAGCAGTGCTACTAGCGGGAGGGCAGGTGAGCAGTTCTTC. The full variable domain, its missing parts supplied by reference TRBV25-1 and TRBJ2-1, is EADIYQTPRYLVIGTGKKITLECSQTMGHDKMYWYQQDPGMELHLIHYSYGVNSTEKGDLSSESTVSRIRTEHFPLTLESARPSHTSQYLCASSATSGRAGEQFFGPGTRLTVL.

This chain uses TRBV6-5 with TRBJ1-2; weak D call: TRBD1 (6 bases). The CDR3 has 13 amino acids. Germline lookup yields CDR1 MNHEY and CDR2 SVGAGI. Trimming cost V 6 bases and J 7 bases, with 15 bases left between them. The CDR3 reads CASRPYRDGGYTF. The DNA for the CDR3 is TGTGCCAGCAGGCCCTACAGGGATGGTGGCTACACCTTC.

Written as DNA, the CDR3 is TGTGCCAGCAGCTTAGGACTCGGCACTGAAGCTTTCTTT. This codes for CASSLGLGTEAFF. V usage is TRBV11-3 and J usage is TRBJ1-1; D gene uncertain. Germline lookup yields CDR1 SGHNT and CDR2 YENEEA. Trimming took 1 base from V and 4 from J, leaving 7 bases between them. This CDR3 has 13 amino acids.

The J gene is TRBJ2-7, the V gene TRBV6-1, with D possibly being TRBD2 (6 bases). Trimming took 1 base from V and 7 from J, leaving 23 bases between them. CDR1 is MNHNS, CDR2 SASEGT, per germline. The CDR3 totals 17 residues. The CDR3 spells CASSEDYIRARRGEQYF. The CDR3, as DNA: TGTGCCAGCAGTGAAGATTACATAAGGGCGAGGCGGGGAGAGCAGTACTTC.

The V call is TRBV6-1, the J call TRBJ2-1; 11 nucleotides agree with TRBD2. The CDR3 is made up of 15 amino acids. With 3 bases clipped from V and 8 bases from J, the junction kept 6 bases outside the gene matches. Germline CDR1 MNHNS, CDR2 SASEGT. The CDR3 nucleotides read TGTGCCAGCAGTGAGGCTAGCGGGGGGATCTATGAGCAGTTCTTC. This translates into CASSEASGGIYEQFF.

The chain uses TRBV19 and TRBJ1-6; D uncertain. V lost 4 bases to trimming and J lost 5 bases, with 6 bases between them. The germline V gene encodes CDR1 LNHDA and CDR2 SQIVND (reference sequence). The CDR3 covers 13 residues. In DNA, the CDR3 is TGTGCCAGTAGTACAGTGAATAATTCACCCCTCCACTTT. This gives the protein CASSTVNNSPLHF.

This chain links TRBV15 with TRBJ1-4, with D uncertain. The CDR3 extends over 14 amino acids. V lost 8 bases and J lost 4, with 14 bases in between. The germline CDR1 and CDR2 sequences are LNHNV and YYDKDF (reference sequence). The CDR3 coding sequence is TGTGCCACCCAATATGCAGGATTTAATGAAAAACTGTTTTTT. Encoded protein: CATQYAGFNEKLFF.

The gene calls are TRBV28 and TRBJ1-4; 7 bases are a match to TRBD1. The CDR3 runs 15 residues. V was clipped by 1 base and J by 8 bases; unmatched bases: 7. Germline lookup yields CDR1 MDHEN and CDR2 SYDVKM. The CDR3 DNA reads as TGTGCCAGCAGTTTATTTGCGACAGGGAACGAAAAACTGTTTTTT. Translated: CASSLFATGNEKLFF.

CDR3 nucleotide sequence: TGTGCCAGCAGGGGGAGACAGGGCGGCCACGAGCAGTACTTC. Translating gives CASRGRQGGHEQYF. This rearrangement joins TRBV2 to TRBJ2-7, with TRBD1 matching over 7 bases. This CDR3 is built from 14 residues. V was clipped by 6 bases and J by 5 bases; unmatched bases: 10. Germline CDR1 and CDR2: SNHLY and FYNNEI.

The CDR3 DNA follows: TGTGCCAGCAGTGACCGGGACAGGGGGCCAAACACCATATATTTT. Translation: CASSDRDRGPNTIYF. V usage is TRBV6-1 and J usage is TRBJ1-3, with TRBD1 matching 12 bases. Trimming removed 3 bases from V and 6 bases from J; junction bases left unmatched: 3. From germline, CDR1 is MNHNS and CDR2 SASEGT. The CDR3 contains 15 residues.